A selection of T cell receptor beta chains follows, all from one sample in a study of blood T cell repertoires in COVID-19. Produced via immunoSEQ multiplex PCR; TCRdb's table is partial and in-frame only. The sample lists approximately 200,000 clones, 75% to 85% occurring once. Sequenced input: PBMCs or T cells enriched from blood (not recorded which). The receptors were sampled from a middle-aged man who had recovered from COVID-19. Both conserved end residues are part of each CDR3. Each record gives: V gene, J gene, D gene, clone size, CDR3 DNA, CDR3 protein. D genes are given only for firm matches. For some rows the clone size is stated as once, few or many, or as a class when expanded; others skip it.

TRBV5-6,TRBJ2-7,-,-,TGTGCCAGCAGAGCCACAGGGATCCCTACCTACGAGCAGTACTTC,CASRATGIPTYEQYF
TRBV7-2,TRBJ1-4,TRBD1,-,TGTGCCAGCAGCCGGGACAGGGGGCGTGAAAAACTGTTTTTT,CASSRDRGREKLFF
TRBV29-1,TRBJ2-7,-,-,TGCAGCGCCACACCTACGGGTCCAGGGCCCTCCTACGAGCAGTACTTC,CSATPTGPGPSYEQYF
TRBV5-1,TRBJ2-1,TRBD1,-,TGCGCCAGCAGCTTTACGGGACAGGGTAACAATGAGCAGTTCTTC,CASSFTGQGNNEQFF
TRBV27,TRBJ2-7,TRBD1,-,TGTGCCAGCAGTTTGGGACAGCCCTACTACGAGCAGTACTTC,CASSLGQPYYEQYF
TRBV4-1,TRBJ1-6,-,-,TGCGCCAGCAGCCAAAGATCACAGGATAATTCACCCCTCCACTTT,CASSQRSQDNSPLHF
TRBV2,TRBJ1-2,-,-,TGTGCCAGCAGTGAACGTGCGGATGGCTACACCTTC,CASSERADGYTF
TRBV20-1,TRBJ2-1,-,-,TGCAGTGCTAGTAGGGGGAGAGGTGAGCAGTTCTTC,CSASRGRGEQFF
TRBV7-9,TRBJ1-1,TRBD1,-,TGTGCCAGCAGCTGGAGGGACAGCCGCACTGAAGCTTTCTTT,CASSWRDSRTEAFF
TRBV3-1/TRBV3-2,TRBJ2-1,TRBD2,few,TGTGCCAGCAGCCTTGGACTAGCGGGAGATATCAATGAGCAGTTCTTC,CASSLGLAGDINEQFF
TRBV19,TRBJ2-2,-,-,TGTGCCAGTAGTATTTGGGGGGCCGGGGAGCTGTTTTTT,CASSIWGAGELFF
TRBV4-1,TRBJ1-3,-,few,TGCGCCAGCAGCCAAGGATGGGGGCTAGGAAACACCATATATTTT,CASSQGWGLGNTIYF
TRBV10-3,TRBJ2-1,TRBD2,-,TGTGCCATCAGAACTAGCGGGGGGGCCTACAATGAGCAGTTCTTC,CAIRTSGGAYNEQFF
TRBV7-6,TRBJ2-3,-,-,TGTGCCAGCAGCTCGGGGGGCATTATGACAGATACGCAGTATTTT,CASSSGGIMTDTQYF
TRBV18,TRBJ1-1,TRBD1,-,TGTGCCAGCTCACCCGGGACAGCTTATACTGAAGCTTTCTTT,CASSPGTAYTEAFF
TRBV19,TRBJ1-1,TRBD1,-,TGTGCCAGTAGTATAGGGGGACAGGGGGCGCGACGGACTGAAGCTTTCTTT,CASSIGGQGARRTEAFF
TRBV28,TRBJ1-2,-,-,TGTGCCAGCACCTCTCGGGGGGAGGGATTCTATGGCTACACCTTC,CASTSRGEGFYGYTF
TRBV9,TRBJ1-3,-,-,TGTGCCAGCAGCGTAGAGTCTAACATCGACAGCCACTCTGGAAACACCATATATTTT,CASSVESNIDSHSGNTIYF
TRBV6-4,TRBJ1-5,-,-,TGTGCCAGCAGTCAAAACGGTGGTGGCAATCAGCCCCAGCATTTT,CASSQNGGGNQPQHF
TRBV3-1/TRBV3-2,TRBJ2-5,TRBD2,-,TGTGCCAGCAGCCTTTCTAGCGGCAAAGAGACCCAGTACTTC,CASSLSSGKETQYF
TRBV29-1,TRBJ1-1,TRBD1,-,TGCAGCGTTGAAGATCGGGGGACAGGGCCTGAAGCTTTCTTT,CSVEDRGTGPEAFF
TRBV3-1/TRBV3-2,TRBJ2-7,-,few,TGTGCCAGCAGCCAAGTTGGGAGCGGTACCTACGAGCAGTACTTC,CASSQVGSGTYEQYF
TRBV21-1,TRBJ1-5,-,-,TGTGCCAGCAGCAACCGGGACAGAAGTAGTAGCAATCAGCCCCAGCATTTT,CASSNRDRSSSNQPQHF
TRBV7-7,TRBJ2-2,TRBD1,-,TGTGCCAGCGGACCTACAGGGGCAGGGACCGGGGAGCTGTTTTTT,CASGPTGAGTGELFF
TRBV18,TRBJ2-7,TRBD1,-,TGTGCCAGCTCAGGGACAGGAATACCTACTTATGAGCAGTACTTC,CASSGTGIPTYEQYF
TRBV6-5,TRBJ1-5,-,-,TGTGCCAGCAGTAGTCTTGTGACAGCGAATCAGCCCCAGCATTTT,CASSSLVTANQPQHF
TRBV6-5,TRBJ2-5,-,-,TGTGCCAGCAGTTCGTCGACAGGTCCGGAGACCCAGTACTTC,CASSSSTGPETQYF
TRBV3-1/TRBV3-2,TRBJ2-1,-,-,TGTGCCAGCAGTTGGTCCGGGACTTCCTACAATGAGCAGTTCTTC,CASSWSGTSYNEQFF
TRBV7-9,TRBJ1-2,TRBD1,-,TGTGCCAGCACCCCCCCCACAGGGGAACTTTATGGCTACACCTTC,CASTPPTGELYGYTF
TRBV18,TRBJ1-1,-,-,TGTGCCAGCTCAGGACAGCTTAACACTGAAGCTTTCTTT,CASSGQLNTEAFF
TRBV30,TRBJ1-2,-,-,TGTGCCTGGAGCATCGGCGGGCCAAGCTATGGCTACACCTTC,CAWSIGGPSYGYTF
TRBV11-2,TRBJ2-5,-,once,TGTGCCAGCAGCTTAGATGGGACTTCACAAGAGACCCAGTACTTC,CASSLDGTSQETQYF
TRBV19,TRBJ1-1,-,-,TGTGCCAGTAGTGCCCAACACGCGAACACTGAAGCTTTCTTT,CASSAQHANTEAFF
TRBV7-8,TRBJ1-6,-,-,TGTGCCAGCAGCTTAGCCCAGGGAACCTATAATTCACCCCTCCACTTT,CASSLAQGTYNSPLHF
TRBV6-5,TRBJ2-5,-,-,TGTGCCAGCAGAAGGGGGATGGAGACCCAGTACTTC,CASRRGMETQYF
TRBV19,TRBJ1-5,TRBD1,-,TGTGCCAGTAGTGTAGGACAGGGGAGGATCAATCAGCCCCAGCATTTT,CASSVGQGRINQPQHF
TRBV9,TRBJ2-3,-,-,TGTGCCAGCAGCGTAGAGGCCAATCGACACACAGATACGCAGTATTTT,CASSVEANRHTDTQYF
TRBV12-3/TRBV12-4,TRBJ2-1,-,few,TGTGCCAGCAGTTTAGCAGCGATCCTCTCCGTCTTC,CASSLAAILSVF
TRBV5-6,TRBJ1-2,-,-,TGTGCCAGCAGCCCCCCGGGAACTAACTATGGCTACACCTTC,CASSPPGTNYGYTF
TRBV5-1,TRBJ2-1,TRBD2,once,TGCGCCAGCAGCTTATCGGCGGGGGTCGACAATGAGCAGTTCTTC,CASSLSAGVDNEQFF
TRBV30,TRBJ2-7,-,-,TGTGCCTGGAGTGTGTCAGGGTACTACGAGCAGTACTTC,CAWSVSGYYEQYF
TRBV24-1,TRBJ1-1,-,-,TGTGCCACCAGTAGGGAGTCCGGTCTGGCTTTCTTT,CATSRESGLAFF
TRBV5-1,TRBJ2-1,-,-,TGCGCCAGCAGCCAAACAGCCTATCCACAGTTCTTC,CASSQTAYPQFF
TRBV2,TRBJ1-2,-,-,TGTGCCAGCAGTGAAACTGTTGGCTACACCTTC,CASSETVGYTF
TRBV7-8,TRBJ2-7,-,-,TGTGCCAGCAGCTTAATTGCAGGTTCCTACGAGCAGTACTTC,CASSLIAGSYEQYF
TRBV11-1,TRBJ2-5,-,once,TGTGCCAGCAGCAACCGAGTCTCAGAGACCCAGTACTTC,CASSNRVSETQYF
TRBV5-6,TRBJ2-1,TRBD1,-,TGTGCCAGCAGTCCGGGACAGGGAATCTACAATGAGCAGTTCTTC,CASSPGQGIYNEQFF
TRBV5-3,TRBJ1-1,-,-,TGTGCCAGAAGCCAACCCCGGGAGGGGGGATTGAACACTGAAGCTTTCTTT,CARSQPREGGLNTEAFF
TRBV2,TRBJ2-1,-,-,TGTGCCAGCAGTGAGGCAGGTTTAGGTGAGCAGTTCTTC,CASSEAGLGEQFF
TRBV27,TRBJ1-1,-,-,TGTGCCAGCAGTTTATCGATCCGGAGCACTGAAGCTTTCTTT,CASSLSIRSTEAFF
TRBV5-3,TRBJ1-2,TRBD1,-,TGTGCCAGCCTAATCCGGACAGGGGAGAACTATGGCTACACCTTC,CASLIRTGENYGYTF
TRBV2,TRBJ1-2,-,once,TGTGCCAGCAGTTACCTGACAAGCCCCACCTTC,CASSYLTSPTF
TRBV20-1,TRBJ2-7,TRBD1,-,TGCAGTGCTAGTCTGCAGGGGGCCTCTCCCCACGAGCAGTACTTC,CSASLQGASPHEQYF
TRBV18,TRBJ1-5,-,-,TGTGCCAGCTCACCCCCTGATCGGGAGCCCCAGCATTTT,CASSPPDREPQHF